This T cell receptor beta chain originates from a study of cytomegalovirus exposure and HLA in healthy donors. This clone occurred once. No antigen is known for it. CDR1 MNHNS and CDR2 SASEGT come from the germline V gene. The CDR3 spans 16 residues. The V and J ends lost 3 bases and 4 bases respectively, with 16 bases between them. PCR was performed using 60 Vbeta and 13 Jbeta primers. TCRdb's table, derived via immunoSEQ multiplex PCR, lists solely in-frame clones and lacks some. The table has some 66,000 clones, around 80% seen once. General study results and limits: A later analysis found TCR association rates differed by HLA locus, highest for DRB1 and lowest for HLA-C. In presence/absence analyses, roughly uniform sequencing depth across donors was assumed. Fewer N-insertions (relative to the approximately 700-donor mean) were reportedly seen in an Asian-associated ancestry cluster in a later analysis. Earlier analysis found most TCR beta V segments productive about 90% or about 30% of the time.

Sequenced: PBMCs. The TCR was taken from a man aged 35 to 55 in good health and CMV-seronegative. J is TRBJ2-1 and V is TRBV6-1; maybe TRBD2 (6 bases). CDR3 nucleotide sequence: TGTGCCAGCAGTGAGATGACTAGGACCTCGTACAATGAGCAGTTCTTC. Translation: CASSEMTRTSYNEQFF.